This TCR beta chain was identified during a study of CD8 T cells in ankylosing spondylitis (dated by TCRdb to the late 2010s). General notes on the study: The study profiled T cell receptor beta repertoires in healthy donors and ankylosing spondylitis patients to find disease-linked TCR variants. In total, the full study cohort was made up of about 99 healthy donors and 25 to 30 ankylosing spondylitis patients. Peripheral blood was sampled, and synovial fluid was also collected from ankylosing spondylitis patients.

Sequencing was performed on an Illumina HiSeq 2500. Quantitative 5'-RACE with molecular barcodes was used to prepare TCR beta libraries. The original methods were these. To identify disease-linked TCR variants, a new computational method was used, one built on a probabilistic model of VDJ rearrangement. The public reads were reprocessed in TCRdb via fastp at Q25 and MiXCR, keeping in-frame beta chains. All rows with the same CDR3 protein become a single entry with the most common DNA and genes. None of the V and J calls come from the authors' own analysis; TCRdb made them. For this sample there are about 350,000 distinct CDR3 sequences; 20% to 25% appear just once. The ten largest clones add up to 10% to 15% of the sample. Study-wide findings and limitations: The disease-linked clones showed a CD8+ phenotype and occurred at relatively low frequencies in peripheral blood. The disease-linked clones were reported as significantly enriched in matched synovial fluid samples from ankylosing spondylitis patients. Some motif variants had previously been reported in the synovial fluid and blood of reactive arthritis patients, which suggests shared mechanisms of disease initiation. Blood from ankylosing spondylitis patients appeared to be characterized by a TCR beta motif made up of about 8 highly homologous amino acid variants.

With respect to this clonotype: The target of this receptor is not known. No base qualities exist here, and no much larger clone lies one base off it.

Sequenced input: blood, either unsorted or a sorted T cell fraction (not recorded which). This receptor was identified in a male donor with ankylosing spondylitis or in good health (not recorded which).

The CDR3 corresponds to CSAGQGTEAFF. The nucleotides read TGCAGTGCTGGGCAGGGCACTGAAGCTTTCTTT. The V and J segments used are TRBV20-1 and TRBJ1-1; D gene: possibly TRBD1, on 5 matching bases. Trimming takes 5 bases from V and 4 bases from J, and the germline ends sit 8 bases apart. Counted from cysteine to phenylalanine, this CDR3 has 11 amino acids. Only the CDR3 part of the read is kept: 33 bases, read in frame from the first base. The germline V gene (reference sequence) yields DFQATT for CDR1 and SNEGSKA for CDR2.